The rows below give T cell receptor beta chains drawn from one sample of a study of T cell repertoires in ileal Crohn's disease. Clones were sequenced by immunoSEQ multiplex PCR, and TCRdb holds only the in-frame ones, with some missing. The table includes some 16,000 clones, less than 85% detected once. The sample was ileal tissue. Every receptor here comes from an adult with Crohn's disease. CDR3s include the opening cysteine and the closing phenylalanine or tryptophan. The D gene is left open where the match is weak.

>TRBD2|TRBJ2-1|TRBV5-4
CASSRGLAGRNEQFF
TGTGCCAGCAGCCGGGGACTAGCGGGGCGCAATGAGCAGTTCTTC
>-|TRBJ2-7|TRBV29-1
CSVESAGINEQYF
TGCAGCGTTGAATCGGCGGGCATCAACGAGCAGTACTTC
>-|TRBJ1-1|TRBV7-9
CASSLGQNTEAFF
TGTGCCAGCAGCTTAGGACAGAACACTGAAGCTTTCTTT
>TRBD1|TRBJ1-3|TRBV7-2
CASSIDRGGNTIYF
TGTGCCAGCAGCATTGACAGGGGTGGAAACACCATATATTTT
>-|TRBJ1-6|TRBV18
CASSPSGDSPLHF
TGTGCCAGCTCACCTAGTGGAGATTCACCCCTCCACTTT
>-|TRBJ1-1|TRBV6-6
CASSSTPGEMNTEAFF
TGTGCCAGCAGTTCGACTCCTGGGGAGATGAACACTGAAGCTTTCTTT
>TRBD1|TRBJ2-1|TRBV7-6
CASSLADRAYNEQFF
TGTGCCAGCAGCTTGGCGGACAGGGCTTACAATGAGCAGTTCTTC
>TRBD1|TRBJ1-2|TRBV7-3
CASSLNAGGKIGGYTF
TGTGCCAGCAGCTTAAACGCAGGGGGCAAGATCGGTGGCTACACCTTC
>TRBD1|TRBJ2-5|TRBV7-6
CASSPGTGAETQYF
TGTGCCAGCAGCCCCGGGACAGGGGCGGAGACCCAGTACTTC
>-|TRBJ1-6|TRBV11-2
CASSLVRGLNSPLHF
TGTGCCAGCAGCTTAGTCCGAGGGCTGAATTCACCCCTCCACTTT
>-|TRBJ2-7|TRBV4-1
CASSQRHGSYEQYF
TGCGCCAGCAGCCAACGACACGGCTCCTACGAGCAGTACTTC
>-|TRBJ1-5|TRBV5-1
CASSLDFNQPQHF
TGCGCCAGCAGCTTGGACTTTAATCAGCCCCAGCATTTT
>TRBD1|TRBJ2-7|TRBV5-8
CASSLGQGSYEQYF
TGTGCCAGCAGCTTGGGACAGGGCAGCTACGAGCAGTACTTC